This section outlines one T cell receptor (beta chain) sequence together with its context. What it binds is not known. Coverage ceases 3 residues before the CDR3 finishes, and the germline J gene fills in the end. Other DNA variants within this sample encode the same CDR3. The sample is drawn from a study of T cells in women clearing cervical HPV infection. The wider study: No precancer developed; the control's incident HPV16 infection cleared within 12 months. Case blood was drawn when the lesion was first found; control blood after infection became undetectable.

General study points: Cases carried less TRBV6-7 than controls: approximately 0.1% versus 0.16%.

CDR1 is DFQATT and CDR2 is SNEGSKA in the germline V gene (reference sequence). The CDR3 sequence is 15 residues long. V was clipped by 2 bases and J by 5 bases, with 15 bases between them. Profiling relied on immunoSEQ multiplex PCR, and the TCRdb table lists in-frame clones only, not all of them. The sample shows roughly 45,000 clones, and approximately 1% sits with its ten largest clones. This TCR came from a woman between 18 and 70 years old with a cervical HPV16 infection that either progressed to CIN3+ or cleared (not recorded which). The chain couples TRBV20-1 to TRBJ2-2; D not resolved. The sample was blood buffy coat. The sequenced CDR3 bases are TGCAGTGCTAGACCCGGCACAGTGGATACCGGGGAG. Protein sequence: CSARPGTVDTGE. The CDR3 reads in full as CSARPGTVDTGELFF.